The clone carrying this T cell receptor (beta chain) was seen a few times. The antigen is undetermined. The data originate from a study of blood T cells in healthy people across ages. The second PCR ran roughly 6 to 12 cycles with a sample-barcoded 5' primer and J-beta primers. TCRdb passed the 5' RACE reads through MiXCR, listing each CDR3 protein once. In the table there are some 1,500,000 distinct CDR3 sequences, around 40% of which are singletons. Study-wide results and limits: Donors of long life had a larger count of naive CD4+ cells and greater diversity than aged donors.

This TCR came from a woman between 18 and 30 years old in good health. Sequencing used blood.

The CDR3 reads CASNNKHNEQFF. The CDR3 DNA reads as TGTGCCAGCAACAATAAACACAATGAGCAGTTCTTC. This sequence joins TRBV21-1 and TRBJ2-1. TRBV21-1 is a recognized pseudogene. This CDR3 has 12 residues.